Given below is one T cell receptor (beta chain) in context. Its antigen is unidentified. The sample comes from a study of T cells after posttransplantation cyclophosphamide. Study results and caveats: TRB overlap between skin or GI tissue T cells and blood was limited.

Cyclophosphamide on days +3 and +4 followed busulfan-fludarabine conditioning and a marrow graft. CDR3 size: 14 residues. V shed 5 bases, J shed 1 base, and the junction held 3 bases outside the gene matches. Germline V gene sequence: CDR1 MDHEN, CDR2 SYDVKM. Libraries were prepared by immunoSEQ multiplex PCR; TCRdb keeps only in-frame clonotypes and omits some of them. The repertoire holds roughly 4,600 clones, with 65% to 90% as singletons. The specimen was PBMCs, collected 86 days after allogeneic stem cell transplant with posttransplant cyclophosphamide. The genes are TRBV28 and TRBJ2-3; TRBD1 agrees at 7 bases. This clonotype was obtained from a male patient in his fifties who received an allogeneic stem cell transplant from an unrelated donor, was CMV-positive, and had acute GVHD only. The T cells may come from the graft donor. The CDR3 reads CASSRQGGTDTQYF. As DNA, the CDR3 is TGTGCCAGCAGTCGACAGGGCGGCACAGATACGCAGTATTTT.